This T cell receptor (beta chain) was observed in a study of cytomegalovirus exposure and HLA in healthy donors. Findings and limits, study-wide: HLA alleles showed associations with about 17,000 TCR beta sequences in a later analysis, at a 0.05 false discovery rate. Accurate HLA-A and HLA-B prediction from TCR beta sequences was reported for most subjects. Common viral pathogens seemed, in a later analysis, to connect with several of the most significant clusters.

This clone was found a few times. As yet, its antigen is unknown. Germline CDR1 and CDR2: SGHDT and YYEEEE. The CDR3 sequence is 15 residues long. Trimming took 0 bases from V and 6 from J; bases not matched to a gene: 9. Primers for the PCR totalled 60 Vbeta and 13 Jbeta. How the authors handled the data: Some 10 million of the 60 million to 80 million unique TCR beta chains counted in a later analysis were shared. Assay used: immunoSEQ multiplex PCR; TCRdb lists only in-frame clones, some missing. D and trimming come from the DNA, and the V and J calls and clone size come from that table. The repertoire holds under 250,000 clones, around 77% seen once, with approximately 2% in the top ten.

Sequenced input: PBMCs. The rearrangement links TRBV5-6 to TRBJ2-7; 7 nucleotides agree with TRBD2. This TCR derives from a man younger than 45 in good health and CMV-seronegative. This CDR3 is CASSLVAGVRGEQYF. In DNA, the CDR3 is TGTGCCAGCAGCTTGGTCGCGGGAGTTCGGGGCGAGCAGTACTTC.